The 21 T cell receptor beta chains below were found in one sample sequenced in a study of blood T cells in healthy people across ages. With a J-beta primer mix and a sample-barcoded 5' primer, a second PCR ran about 7 to 12 cycles. TCRdb reanalysed the 5' RACE reads using MiXCR and keeps one entry per CDR3 protein. Of about 2 million distinct CDR3 sequences listed, about 49% are singletons. The sample comprised blood. All receptors derive from a woman aged 35 to 49 in good health.

This chain links TRBV5-1 with TRBJ2-7; a possible D gene is TRBD1 (6 bases). CDR3 size: 16 residues. CDR1 and CDR2 (germline): SGHRS, YFSETQ. V was cut by 4 bases and J by 5 bases, with 22 bases left in between. The CDR3 reads CASSPNPTGSLDEQYF. As DNA, the CDR3 is TGCGCCAGCAGCCCGAACCCGACAGGTTCCTTGGACGAGCAGTACTTC.

This clonotype was observed a few times. The rearrangement uses TRBV6-5 and TRBJ2-3; D tentatively reads TRBD1 or TRBD2 (5 bases each). Germline V gene lookup returns CDR1 MNHEY and CDR2 SVGAGI. The CDR3 extends over 17 amino acids. Trimming stripped 2 bases from V and 6 bases from J, with 21 bases between. The CDR3 bases are TGTGCCAGCAGTTACGGTAGAGGGGCGCGCAAATCGGATACGCAGTATTTT. Encoded protein: CASSYGRGARKSDTQYF.

This chain joins TRBV24-1 and TRBJ2-5; D gene ambiguous. V lost 4 bases, J lost 4 bases, and 9 bases lay in between. The CDR3 has 13 amino acids. Germline lookup yields CDR1 KGHDR and CDR2 SFDVKD. CDR3 coding DNA: TGTGCCACCAGTGACCCCAACAGAGAGACCCAGTACTTC. This codes for CATSDPNRETQYF.

A few counts support this clonotype. This chain uses TRBV20-1 with TRBJ1-2, with 8 positions matching TRBD1. The V and J ends lost 5 bases and 8 bases, in that order; junction bases with no gene match: 13. Germline V gene data show CDR1 as DFQATT and CDR2 as SNEGSKA (reference sequence). The CDR3 contains 14 residues. In nucleotides, the CDR3 is TGCAGTGCTGTTGGGTGGACAGGGTATAGCGGCTACACCTTC. Translation: CSAVGWTGYSGYTF.

J is TRBJ2-4 and V is TRBV4-3; the D call may be TRBD1 or TRBD2 (5 bases each). CDR1 LGHNA and CDR2 YSLEER come from the germline V gene. The CDR3 has 15 residues. V was shortened by 1 base and J by 4 bases, with 11 bases between the two germline ends. CDR3 amino acids: CASSQGGQGKNIQYF. The CDR3 DNA is TGCGCCAGCAGCCAAGGAGGGCAGGGTAAAAACATTCAGTACTTC.

J is TRBJ1-2 and V is TRBV5-1; D not resolved. CDR3 length: 13 residues. With 4 bases removed from V and 7 bases from J, the gap between germline ends came to 14 bases. CDR1 and CDR2 (germline): SGHRS, YFSETQ. The CDR3 reads CASSRGEISGYTF. DNA for the CDR3: TGCGCCAGCAGCCGCGGAGAGATCTCTGGCTACACCTTC.

The chain links TRBV5-4 to TRBJ2-6; D not resolved. The CDR3 is 17 amino acids. Trimming took 0 bases from V and 0 from J, leaving 10 bases between them. Germline V CDR1 and CDR2: SGHNT, YYREEE (reference sequence). The CDR3 coding sequence is TGTGCCAGCAGCTTGGACAGCCTGAGCTCTGGGGCCAACGTCCTGACTTTC. Translation: CASSLDSLSSGANVLTF.

This chain joins TRBV20-1 and TRBJ2-1; 8 bases match TRBD2. Germline V gene data show CDR1 as DFQATT and CDR2 as SNEGSKA (reference sequence). The trim removed 6 bases at V and 2 bases at J, leaving 6 bases unmatched. The CDR3 is 14 residues long. In nucleotides, the CDR3 is TGCAGTGCGGCGCGGGGGGCGGCCTACAATGAGCAGTTCTTC. It is translated as CSAARGAAYNEQFF.

The sample holds one count of this clonotype. The chain employs TRBV3-1 and TRBJ2-7, with unresolved D. With the DNA end fitting TRBJ2-5 better, the J assignment may be wrong. The CDR3 spans 15 residues. Germline CDR1 reads LGHDT; CDR2 reads YNNKEL (reference sequence). CDR3 sequence: CASSLFAAARETQYF. In DNA form, the CDR3 reads TGTGCCAGCAGCCTCTTTGCGGCGGCCAGGGAGACCCAGTACTTC.

DNA for the CDR3: TGCGCCAGCAGCCGTTTACCAGAACAGGGGCACTTCTACGAGCAGTACTTC. Its protein product is CASSRLPEQGHFYEQYF. J is TRBJ2-7 and V is TRBV4-1, with TRBD1 matching over 7 bases. Germline assignment: CDR1 MGHRA and CDR2 YSYEKL. The junction had 15 bases not matched to a gene; V was cut back by 4 bases and J by 3 bases. This CDR3 is 17 amino acids long.

The chain uses TRBV25-1 and TRBJ2-7; 8 bases agree with TRBD1. Germline values: CDR1 MGHDK, CDR2 SYGVNS. CDR3 length: 16 residues. V lost 1 base to trimming and J lost 7 bases; unmatched junction nucleotides: 12. The CDR3 here is CASSESRQGNHNEQYF. The CDR3 DNA reads as TGTGCCAGCAGTGAATCGAGACAGGGGAACCACAATGAGCAGTACTTC.

V and J are TRBV20-1 and TRBJ2-7; TRBD1 matches 9 bases. CDR1 is DFQATT, CDR2 SNEGSKA, per germline (reference sequence). The junction had 14 bases not matched to a gene; V was cut back by 5 bases and J by 9 bases. The CDR3 sequence is 14 residues long. CDR3 nucleotide sequence: TGCAGTGCTTGGCCGGGACAGGGTTACAATGGGCAGTACTTC. Its protein is CSAWPGQGYNGQYF.

The V gene is TRBV2, the J gene TRBJ2-5, with D perhaps matching TRBD1 or TRBD2 (5 bases each). The length of the CDR3 is 13 residues. CDR1 is SNHLY and CDR2 is FYNNEI in the germline V gene. The V gene lost 4 bases and the J gene lost 5 bases, with 11 bases spanning the gap. The CDR3 protein is CASSGDQTETQYF. In DNA, the CDR3 is TGTGCCAGCAGTGGGGACCAGACGGAGACCCAGTACTTC.

The chain couples TRBV27 to TRBJ2-3; 11 bases agree with TRBD2. Germline values: CDR1 MNHEY, CDR2 SMNVEV (reference sequence). V shed 4 bases and J 2 bases; nucleotides not matched to a gene: 8. CDR3 length: 17 amino acids. CDR3 bases: TGTGCCAGCAGTTCTACTAGCGGGGGCTTCTACACAGATACGCAGTATTTT. Residues: CASSSTSGGFYTDTQYF.

This chain connects TRBV6-5 to TRBJ2-4, with D possibly TRBD1 on 6 matching bases. The DNA end lines up better with TRBJ2-5; the J call may be wrong. The V gene's germline CDR1 is MNHEY and CDR2 SVGAGI. CDR3 length: 15 amino acids. The CDR3, as DNA: TGTGCCAGCAGTTACCGATCCCAGGGGAAAGAGACCCAGTACTTC. Its protein product is CASSYRSQGKETQYF.

V usage is TRBV28 and J usage is TRBJ2-4; 14 nucleotides line up with TRBD2. Germline values: CDR1 MDHEN, CDR2 SYDVKM. The CDR3 loop spans 18 amino acids. Trimming removed 1 base from V and 1 base from J; junction bases left unmatched: 3. CDR3 bases: TGTGCCAGCAGTTTATCGACTAGCGGGGGGGCTGCCAAAAACATTCAGTACTTC. Amino acid sequence: CASSLSTSGGAAKNIQYF.

The genes are TRBV4-3 and TRBJ1-1, with D tentatively TRBD1 (5 bases). The V gene lost 0 bases and the J gene lost 3 bases, with 14 bases spanning the gap. There are 16 residues in the CDR3. The germline CDR1 and CDR2 sequences are LGHNA and YSLEER. The CDR3 sequence is CASSQDGEGRDTEAFF. CDR3 coding DNA: TGCGCCAGCAGCCAAGATGGGGAGGGGCGGGACACTGAAGCTTTCTTT.

The chain has TRBV29-1 and TRBJ1-4, with 9 bases identical to TRBD1. CDR1 and CDR2 from the germline V gene are SQVTM and ANQGSEA. Trimming at V came to 0 bases and at J to 4 bases, leaving 3 bases not matched to a gene. The CDR3 loop spans 15 amino acids. The CDR3 loop is CSVEDGQGLNEKLFF. The CDR3, as DNA: TGCAGCGTTGAAGACGGACAGGGGCTTAATGAAAAACTGTTTTTT.

The chain is built from TRBV19 and TRBJ2-5; 8 positions agree with TRBD2. The CDR3 length is 13 residues. The V gene's germline CDR1 is LNHDA and CDR2 SQIVND (reference sequence). V shed 5 bases, J shed 4 bases, and the junction held 3 bases outside the gene matches. CDR3 coding DNA: TGTGCCAGTAGTGGGACTAGGGCAGAGACCCAGTACTTC. Translation: CASSGTRAETQYF.

The chain recombines TRBV6-2 or TRBV6-3 with TRBJ1-2, with 9 bases identical to TRBD1. Germline loops: CDR1 MNHEY, CDR2 SVGEGT. There are 15 residues in the CDR3. Trimming cost V 7 bases and J 5 bases; bases outside gene matches: 11. Here the CDR3 DNA reads TGTGCCAGCAACCCCTCAGGACAGGGGACTTATGGCTACACCTTC. Amino acid sequence: CASNPSGQGTYGYTF.

This chain joins TRBV9 and TRBJ1-1; TRBD1 matches at 9 bases. The CDR3 covers 15 residues. Germline V gives CDR1 SGDLS, CDR2 YYNGEE. V was pared by 0 bases and J by 4 bases, with 4 bases of the junction left unmatched. CDR3 nucleotides: TGTGCCAGCAGCGTAGATGGGACAGGGACCACTGAAGCTTTCTTT. It translates to CASSVDGTGTTEAFF. Looking up the rest from reference TRBV9 and TRBJ1-1 gives the full variable domain: DSGVTQTPKHLITATGQRVTLRCSPRSGDLSVYWYQQSLDQGLQFLIQYYNGEERAKGNILERFSAQQFPDLHSELNLSSLELGDSALYFCASSVDGTGTTEAFFGQGTRLTVV.